The next 4 T cell receptor beta chains were all read from a single sample in a study of blood T cell repertoires in COVID-19. Measured with immunoSEQ multiplex PCR; TCRdb has only the in-frame clones, and not every one. Here the sample spans approximately 250,000 clones, 86% being singletons. Sequencing was performed on peripheral blood. All receptors come from a man younger than 35 with active or convalescent COVID-19.

CDR3 residues: CASSQEEKGVSYNSPLHF. The CDR3 nucleotides are TGCGCCAGCAGCCAAGAAGAGAAGGGAGTCTCCTATAATTCACCCCTCCACTTT. The J gene is TRBJ1-6, the V gene TRBV4-1, with D unclear. Germline lookup yields CDR1 MGHRA and CDR2 YSYEKL. V was shortened by 0 bases and J by 0 bases, with 12 bases between the two germline ends. The CDR3 is 18 amino acids.

The chain combines TRBV29-1 with TRBJ2-1; possible D gene TRBD2, 5 bases. The V and J ends lost 5 bases and 5 bases respectively, with 16 bases between them. Germline loops: CDR1 SQVTM, CDR2 ANQGSEA. This CDR3 is 14 amino acids long. The CDR3, as DNA: TGCAGCGTTTGGGTCGGGGTCTTCGACAATGAGCAGTTCTTC. Amino acids: CSVWVGVFDNEQFF.

J is TRBJ2-6 and V is TRBV6-6; TRBD2 is a possible D gene (6 bases). The V gene's germline CDR1 is MNHNY and CDR2 SVGAGI (reference sequence). CDR3 length: 20 residues. Trimming left V 6 bases short and J 2 bases short, with 26 bases between. Here the CDR3 DNA reads TGTGCCAGCAGCGGAGGGGACCAAGTTTGGGGTGTGGCTGGGGCCAACGTCCTGACTTTC. Residues: CASSGGDQVWGVAGANVLTF.

The count of this clone is one. The gene calls are TRBV11-3 and TRBJ2-3, with D unresolved. Per the germline V gene, CDR1 is SGHNT and CDR2 is YENEEA. V shed 2 bases and J shed 5 bases, with 8 bases lying between them. CDR3 length equals 13 residues. The CDR3 sequence is CASSLLDGDTQYF. In DNA, the CDR3 is TGTGCCAGCAGCTTACTAGATGGAGATACGCAGTATTTT.